These 4 T cell receptor beta chains were sequenced from one sample in a study of T-cell memory formation after mild COVID-19. TCRdb re-called the 5' RACE reads with MiXCR, one entry per CDR3 protein. The data contain 5,500 or so distinct CDR3 sequences, around 18% of them singletons. The sequencing sample was made of PBMCs or a T cell subset sorted from them (not recorded which). The receptors here all came from an adult woman who had mild COVID-19 (a few samples of this study predate the infection). Cell type and time point are not known.

This clonotype was found many times. The V call is TRBV6-5, the J call TRBJ1-4, with unresolved D. V shed 6 bases and J shed 0 bases, with 11 bases lying between them. CDR1 MNHEY and CDR2 SVGAGI come from the germline V gene. The CDR3 runs 15 residues. CDR3 sequence: CASSLSVATNEKLFF. The CDR3 coding sequence is TGTGCCAGCAGCCTTTCGGTAGCAACTAATGAAAAACTGTTTTTT.

This clonotype was seen many times. This chain connects TRBV7-3 to TRBJ2-3; maybe TRBD1 (6 bases). The CDR3 is 16 residues long. Germline V lookup: CDR1 SGHTA, CDR2 FQGTGA. Trimming pared 2 bases from V and 5 bases from J, leaving 17 bases between. CDR3 nucleotides: TGTGCCAGCAGCTTAGGACGCCCACAGGGTAGAGATACGCAGTATTTT. It translates to CASSLGRPQGRDTQYF. The whole variable domain, filled in from reference TRBV7-3 and TRBJ2-3, reads GAGVSQTPSNKVTEKGKYVELRCDPISGHTALYWYRQSLGQGPEFLIYFQGTGAADDSGLPNDRFFAVRPEGSVSTLKIQRTERGDSAVYLCASSLGRPQGRDTQYFGPGTRLTVL.

This clonotype ranks as medium-sized. The rearrangement uses TRBV7-8 and TRBJ2-1; D remains unclear. V was shortened by 1 base and J by 3 bases, with 7 bases between the two germline ends. This CDR3 comprises 14 residues. Per the germline V gene, CDR1 is SGHVS and CDR2 is FQNEAQ. The CDR3 is CASSLDLGYNEQFF. CDR3 coding DNA: TGTGCCAGCAGCTTAGATCTTGGCTACAATGAGCAGTTCTTC.

V usage is TRBV7-3 and J usage is TRBJ2-5; D gene unclear. Per the germline V gene, CDR1 is SGHTA and CDR2 is FQGTGA. The V end was cut by 4 bases, the J end by 1 base, with 7 bases between. The CDR3 length is 13 residues. Written as DNA, the CDR3 is TGTGCCAGCAGCTCCAGCCCCCAAGAGACCCAGTACTTC. Protein sequence: CASSSSPQETQYF. Using reference TRBV7-3 and TRBJ2-5 for the parts outside the CDR3, the full variable domain is GAGVSQTPSNKVTEKGKYVELRCDPISGHTALYWYRQSLGQGPEFLIYFQGTGAADDSGLPNDRFFAVRPEGSVSTLKIQRTERGDSAVYLCASSSSPQETQYFGPGTRLLVL.